A selection of T cell receptor beta chains follows, all from one sample in a study of radiotherapy plus CTLA-4 blockade in lung cancer. The protocol was immunoSEQ multiplex PCR, while the TCRdb copy is restricted to in-frame clones and leaves out a portion. The sample carries 20,000 to 30,000 clones, about 76% recorded once. The starting material was peripheral blood, obtained from a patient treated with radiotherapy plus ipilimumab. These receptors originate from a human donor with non-small cell lung cancer that progressed on radiotherapy plus ipilimumab. The CDR3 runs from the conserved cysteine through the conserved F or W. A D gene is named only where the DNA matches it firmly. Clone size is not always given. Where it is, it says once, few, many or a class for expanded clones.

TRBV15	-	TRBJ2-1	-	CATSTVYNEQFF	TGTGCCACCAGCACCGTATACAATGAGCAGTTCTTC
TRBV5-4	-	TRBJ1-2	TRBD1	CASSFPGQKYTF	TGTGCCAGCAGCTTTCCGGGACAGAAGTACACCTTC
TRBV7-9	-	TRBJ1-1	-	CASSLAFTTDNTEAFF	TGTGCCAGCAGCTTAGCGTTTACGACAGACAACACTGAAGCTTTCTTT
TRBV18	-	TRBJ1-2	-	CASSDTRNYGYTF	TGTGCCAGCTCGGACACAAGAAACTATGGCTACACCTTC
TRBV10-3	-	TRBJ2-7	TRBD1	CAISQGQGAPYEQYF	TGTGCCATCAGCCAGGGACAGGGGGCCCCCTACGAGCAGTACTTC
TRBV5-1	-	TRBJ1-1	TRBD1	CASSSPDRGRMNTEAFF	TGCGCCAGCAGCTCCCCGGACAGGGGGCGAATGAACACTGAAGCTTTCTTT
TRBV19	-	TRBJ2-7	-	CASSIGAFGEQYF	TGTGCCAGTAGTATCGGGGCCTTTGGCGAGCAGTACTTC
TRBV27	-	TRBJ2-2	-	CASSLQGNTGELFF	TGTGCCAGCAGCCTCCAGGGGAACACCGGGGAGCTGTTTTTT
TRBV9	-	TRBJ2-1	-	CASSVAGIFNEQFF	TGTGCCAGCAGCGTAGCAGGGATTTTTAATGAGCAGTTCTTC
TRBV11-1	once	TRBJ2-3	TRBD2	CASSLVAGLSTDTQYF	TGTGCCAGCAGCTTAGTAGCGGGACTTAGCACAGATACGCAGTATTTT
TRBV11-3	-	TRBJ2-2	-	CASSLVAGMNTGELFF	TGTGCCAGCAGCTTAGTGGCGGGGATGAACACCGGGGAGCTGTTTTTT
TRBV5-4	-	TRBJ2-1	TRBD2	CASSLGTSSGLDNEQFF	TGTGCCAGCAGCTTGGGCACGTCTAGCGGGTTAGACAATGAGCAGTTCTTC
TRBV7-8	-	TRBJ2-7	-	CASSLRGTYEQYF	TGTGCCAGCAGCCTCAGGGGAACCTACGAGCAGTACTTC
TRBV28	-	TRBJ1-1	-	CASDVGGSGTEAFF	TGTGCCAGCGACGTGGGAGGAAGTGGCACTGAAGCTTTCTTT
TRBV7-3	-	TRBJ2-1	-	CASSLTVGLKAEQFF	TGTGCCAGCAGCTTAACGGTGGGACTCAAAGCTGAGCAGTTCTTC
TRBV2	-	TRBJ2-5	-	CASSEGAETQYF	TGTGCCAGCTCCGAGGGAGCCGAGACCCAGTACTTC
TRBV9	few	TRBJ2-7	-	CASSVDYGAYEQYF	TGTGCCAGCAGCGTAGATTACGGGGCCTACGAGCAGTACTTC
TRBV19	-	TRBJ1-3	-	CASTLSAPGNTIYF	TGTGCCAGTACCCTTTCGGCCCCTGGAAACACCATATATTTT
TRBV10-3	-	TRBJ2-7	TRBD1	CAIRGDRANYEQYF	TGTGCCATCAGGGGGGACAGGGCCAACTACGAGCAGTACTTC
TRBV27	-	TRBJ2-5	TRBD1	CASSVRITGGRQETQYF	TGTGCCAGCAGTGTACGGATTACAGGGGGCCGGCAAGAGACCCAGTACTTC
TRBV19	-	TRBJ2-2	-	CASFRGQGAVGELFF	TGTGCCAGCTTTAGGGGTCAGGGTGCGGTCGGGGAGCTGTTTTTT
TRBV28	once	TRBJ1-2	-	CASFRISISTVGGYTF	TGTGCCAGCTTCCGGATCAGCATTTCTACAGTGGGAGGCTACACCTTC
TRBV19	medium-sized	TRBJ1-5	-	CASSIINFSNQPQHF	TGTGCCAGTAGTATAATCAACTTTAGCAATCAGCCCCAGCATTTT
TRBV5-1	once	TRBJ2-1	TRBD2	CASSSGAGGGDEQFF	TGCGCCAGCAGCTCGGGGGCGGGAGGAGGGGATGAGCAGTTCTTC
TRBV28	-	TRBJ2-1	TRBD1	CASLNSGQRNEQFF	TGTGCCAGCCTCAACTCGGGACAGCGCAATGAGCAGTTCTTC
TRBV18	-	TRBJ1-6	TRBD1	CASSPPDRGYSPLHF	TGTGCCAGCTCACCACCCGACAGGGGCTATTCACCCCTCCACTTT
TRBV4-1	-	TRBJ2-7	-	CASSLTTGPAGYEQYF	TGCGCCAGCAGCCTAACAACCGGACCCGCCGGTTACGAGCAGTACTTC
TRBV5-1	-	TRBJ2-5	TRBD1	CASSSRTGEVGETQYF	TGCGCCAGCAGCTCTAGGACAGGGGAGGTTGGAGAGACCCAGTACTTC
TRBV4-1	few	TRBJ2-7	TRBD2	CASSQDGPAGDYEQYF	TGCGCCAGCAGCCAAGATGGGCCAGCGGGAGACTACGAGCAGTACTTC
TRBV18	-	TRBJ2-7	-	CASSRQDAYEQYF	TGTGCCAGCTCACGGCAGGACGCCTACGAGCAGTACTTC
TRBV7-9	-	TRBJ2-1	-	CASSAVRRGYNEQFF	TGTGCCAGCAGCGCCGTGAGGAGAGGGTACAATGAGCAGTTCTTC
TRBV25-1	-	TRBJ1-2	-	CASSGPLGAYGYTF	TGTGCCAGCAGTGGGCCCCTGGGAGCCTATGGCTACACCTTC
TRBV29-1	-	TRBJ2-1	TRBD2	CSVLRLAGFNEQFF	TGCAGCGTTCTACGACTAGCGGGGTTCAATGAGCAGTTCTTC
TRBV27	few	TRBJ1-5	TRBD1	CASSLYGTGGSQPQHF	TGTGCCAGCAGTTTATACGGGACAGGGGGCAGTCAGCCCCAGCATTTT
TRBV6-6	-	TRBJ1-1	-	CASSFLDTEAFF	TGTGCCAGCAGTTTCTTAGACACTGAAGCTTTCTTT
TRBV5-5	-	TRBJ2-5	-	CASSLLQTGETQYF	TGTGCCAGCAGCTTGCTCCAAACGGGAGAGACCCAGTACTTC
TRBV19	-	TRBJ1-5	TRBD1	CASSMGGQGGNQPQHF	TGTGCCAGTAGTATGGGGGGACAGGGTGGCAATCAGCCCCAGCATTTT
TRBV18	few	TRBJ2-3	-	CASSPRDFDTDTQYF	TGTGCCAGCTCACCACGGGACTTCGACACAGATACGCAGTATTTT
TRBV7-9	-	TRBJ2-7	TRBD1	CASSSGTGSHEQYF	TGTGCCAGCAGCTCCGGGACAGGGTCCCACGAGCAGTACTTC
TRBV18	-	TRBJ2-7	-	CASSEGTTFYEQYF	TGTGCCAGCTCCGAAGGGACAACCTTCTACGAGCAGTACTTC
TRBV7-9	-	TRBJ1-1	-	CASSLGWNTEAFF	TGTGCCAGCAGCTTAGGTTGGAACACTGAAGCTTTCTTT
TRBV14	few	TRBJ1-3	-	CASSSDENTIYF	TGTGCCAGCAGTTCGGACGAGAACACCATATATTTT
TRBV18	few	TRBJ1-5	-	CASSPGVNQPQHF	TGTGCCAGCTCACCGGGGGTTAATCAGCCCCAGCATTTT
TRBV18	-	TRBJ2-7	-	CASSPGRSDEQYF	TGTGCCAGCTCACCTGGTAGATCCGACGAGCAGTACTTC
TRBV4-3	-	TRBJ1-2	-	CASSRDDGGYTF	TGCGCCAGCAGCCGAGACGACGGCGGCTACACCTTC
TRBV6-1	-	TRBJ2-7	TRBD2	CASSLTSGREQYF	TGTGCCAGCAGCCTAACTAGCGGGAGGGAGCAGTACTTC
TRBV11-3	-	TRBJ1-5	-	CASSSNQPQHF	TGTGCCAGCAGCTCTAATCAGCCCCAGCATTTT
TRBV2	-	TRBJ1-4	-	CASRETGVEKLFF	TGTGCCAGCAGGGAGACGGGGGTTGAAAAACTGTTTTTT
TRBV19	few	TRBJ1-5	-	CASSSRGARGQPQHF	TGTGCCAGTAGCTCCCGGGGAGCTAGGGGTCAGCCCCAGCATTTT
TRBV7-2	once	TRBJ2-2	-	CASSLQGNAGELFF	TGTGCCAGCAGCTTACAGGGTAACGCCGGGGAGCTGTTTTTT
TRBV5-6	-	TRBJ1-1	-	CASSPRGSSGDTEAFF	TGTGCCAGCAGCCCACGGGGCTCTAGTGGGGACACTGAAGCTTTCTTT
TRBV5-1	-	TRBJ2-1	TRBD2	CASSLDGGAYNEQFF	TGCGCCAGCAGCTTGGACGGGGGGGCCTACAATGAGCAGTTCTTC
TRBV7-6	-	TRBJ2-7	TRBD1	CASSSRPTGVHEQYF	TGTGCCAGCAGCTCCCGACCGACAGGGGTGCACGAGCAGTACTTC
TRBV5-8	medium-sized	TRBJ2-7	TRBD2	CASSPLAGGPGEQYF	TGTGCCAGCAGCCCCCTAGCGGGAGGGCCAGGGGAGCAGTACTTC